These T cell receptor beta chains were read from a single sample in a study of blood T cell repertoires in COVID-19. Clones were sequenced by immunoSEQ multiplex PCR, and TCRdb holds only the in-frame ones, with some missing. Of 150,000 to 200,000 clones in the sample, about 76% were seen once. Sequences were obtained from peripheral blood. All receptors come from a woman between 50 and 59 years old with active or convalescent COVID-19. Both conserved end residues are part of each CDR3. The order of the fields is clone size, D gene, J gene, V gene, CDR3 DNA, CDR3 protein. A D gene is named only where the DNA matches it firmly. The size entry is marked missing in some rows and otherwise reads once, few, many or a size class.

clone size: -
D gene: -
J gene: TRBJ1-2
V gene: TRBV24-1
CDR3 DNA: TGTGCCACCAGTGATAGAAGACAGAACTATGGCTACACCTTC
CDR3 protein: CATSDRRQNYGYTF

clone size: -
D gene: TRBD2
J gene: TRBJ2-1
V gene: TRBV5-5
CDR3 DNA: TGTGCCAGCAGCATTACTAGCGGGAGTGATCGTGAGCAGTTCTTC
CDR3 protein: CASSITSGSDREQFF

clone size: once
D gene: TRBD2
J gene: TRBJ2-1
V gene: TRBV2
CDR3 DNA: TGTGCCAGCAGTGAGCGGGAGGGGACCTACAATGAGCAGTTCTTC
CDR3 protein: CASSEREGTYNEQFF

clone size: few
D gene: -
J gene: TRBJ2-1
V gene: TRBV19
CDR3 DNA: TGTGCCAGTAGTACAACCGTAGCCGAGCAGTTCTTC
CDR3 protein: CASSTTVAEQFF

clone size: -
D gene: TRBD1
J gene: TRBJ1-1
V gene: TRBV7-9
CDR3 DNA: TGTGCCAGCATCGAGACAGGGCGCGCTGAAGCTTTCTTT
CDR3 protein: CASIETGRAEAFF

clone size: -
D gene: -
J gene: TRBJ1-4
V gene: TRBV28
CDR3 DNA: TGTGCCAGCATTCGTCCAGGGACTAATGAAAAACTGTTTTTT
CDR3 protein: CASIRPGTNEKLFF

clone size: few
D gene: -
J gene: TRBJ1-5
V gene: TRBV6-5
CDR3 DNA: TGTGCCAGCAGTTCCGACAGCGGGCCGTACAATCAGCCCCAGCATTTT
CDR3 protein: CASSSDSGPYNQPQHF

clone size: once
D gene: -
J gene: TRBJ1-1
V gene: TRBV5-1
CDR3 DNA: TGCGCCAGCAGCTTCGAGGGTTTGGGCACTGAAGCTTTCTTT
CDR3 protein: CASSFEGLGTEAFF

clone size: -
D gene: -
J gene: TRBJ2-6
V gene: TRBV10-2
CDR3 DNA: TGCGCCAGCAGTGATAGAAGCTCTGGGGCCAACGTCCTGACTTTC
CDR3 protein: CASSDRSSGANVLTF

clone size: few
D gene: TRBD1
J gene: TRBJ2-7
V gene: TRBV18
CDR3 DNA: TGTGCCAGCTCACCAGTGGCAGGGGGCGAGCAGTACTTC
CDR3 protein: CASSPVAGGEQYF

clone size: -
D gene: TRBD1
J gene: TRBJ1-2
V gene: TRBV2
CDR3 DNA: TGTGCCAGCCTCTGGGACAGGGCTAACTATGGCTACACCTTC
CDR3 protein: CASLWDRANYGYTF

clone size: -
D gene: -
J gene: TRBJ2-2
V gene: TRBV7-9
CDR3 DNA: TGTGCCAGCAGCTTCAACAGGAACACCGGGGAGCTGTTTTTT
CDR3 protein: CASSFNRNTGELFF

clone size: -
D gene: TRBD1
J gene: TRBJ1-2
V gene: TRBV2
CDR3 DNA: TGTGCCAGCAGTGAGGGGACAGGGGGAACTAACTATGGCTACACCTTC
CDR3 protein: CASSEGTGGTNYGYTF

clone size: -
D gene: TRBD1
J gene: TRBJ1-4
V gene: TRBV19
CDR3 DNA: TGTGCCAGTAACCCACAGGGGGCGGGTGAAAAACTGTTTTTT
CDR3 protein: CASNPQGAGEKLFF

clone size: -
D gene: -
J gene: TRBJ1-1
V gene: TRBV5-1
CDR3 DNA: TGCGCCAGCAGCTTGGAAGGTCGTGGGCCGAACACTGAAGCTTTCTTT
CDR3 protein: CASSLEGRGPNTEAFF

clone size: -
D gene: TRBD1
J gene: TRBJ1-2
V gene: TRBV15
CDR3 DNA: TGTGCCACCAGCAGAGCCCCCGGGACAGGGGGGCTGTATGGCTACACCTTC
CDR3 protein: CATSRAPGTGGLYGYTF

clone size: -
D gene: -
J gene: TRBJ1-1
V gene: TRBV6-4
CDR3 DNA: TGTGCCAGCAGTGAGGTAGCAGGGCAAATGAACACTGAAGCTTTCTTT
CDR3 protein: CASSEVAGQMNTEAFF

clone size: -
D gene: -
J gene: TRBJ1-5
V gene: TRBV2
CDR3 DNA: TGTGCCAGCAGTGATGAGGGCAGCTATAGCAATCAGCCCCAGCATTTT
CDR3 protein: CASSDEGSYSNQPQHF

clone size: few
D gene: -
J gene: TRBJ2-2
V gene: TRBV19
CDR3 DNA: TGTGCCAGTAAATGGGGAGCCGGCACCGGGGAGCTGTTTTTT
CDR3 protein: CASKWGAGTGELFF

clone size: -
D gene: TRBD1
J gene: TRBJ1-1
V gene: TRBV6-1
CDR3 DNA: TGTGCCAGCAGCGAACCAGGACAGGCCACAACTTTCACTGAAGCTTTCTTT
CDR3 protein: CASSEPGQATTFTEAFF

clone size: -
D gene: -
J gene: TRBJ2-7
V gene: TRBV7-2
CDR3 DNA: TGTGCCAGCAGCTTAAGGCGGGCCTACGAGCAGTACTTC
CDR3 protein: CASSLRRAYEQYF

clone size: -
D gene: -
J gene: TRBJ1-1
V gene: TRBV23-1
CDR3 DNA: TGCGCCAGCAGTCAATGCGGGGGCAGCATGAACACTGAAGCTTTCTTT
CDR3 protein: CASSQCGGSMNTEAFF

clone size: -
D gene: -
J gene: TRBJ2-3
V gene: TRBV7-2
CDR3 DNA: TGTGCCAGCAGCTTATTCGCGCTTTCTAGCACAGATACGCAGTATTTT
CDR3 protein: CASSLFALSSTDTQYF

clone size: -
D gene: TRBD1
J gene: TRBJ1-6
V gene: TRBV6-6
CDR3 DNA: TGTGCCAGCAGAGACCTGGACAGGGGATATTCACCCCTCCACTTT
CDR3 protein: CASRDLDRGYSPLHF

clone size: few
D gene: -
J gene: TRBJ2-7
V gene: TRBV7-8
CDR3 DNA: TGTGCCAGCAGCGCCCTGTCAGGCCCCTTCGAGCAGTACTTC
CDR3 protein: CASSALSGPFEQYF

clone size: few
D gene: TRBD1
J gene: TRBJ1-6
V gene: TRBV30
CDR3 DNA: TGTGCCTGGAGTCGGACAGGGGGCCATTCACCCCTCCACTTT
CDR3 protein: CAWSRTGGHSPLHF

clone size: -
D gene: TRBD2
J gene: TRBJ2-2
V gene: TRBV19
CDR3 DNA: TGTGCCAGTAGTACGCCATTAGCGGGAGGTTTCACCGGGGAGCTGTTTTTT
CDR3 protein: CASSTPLAGGFTGELFF

clone size: -
D gene: TRBD1
J gene: TRBJ2-1
V gene: TRBV6-2/TRBV6-3
CDR3 DNA: TGTGCCAGCGGCCCAGGGGGCCGCATCTACAATGAGCAGTTCTTC
CDR3 protein: CASGPGGRIYNEQFF

clone size: -
D gene: -
J gene: TRBJ1-1
V gene: TRBV2
CDR3 DNA: TGTGCCAGCAGTGTTGAGGGCACCATGAACACTGAAGCTTTCTTT
CDR3 protein: CASSVEGTMNTEAFF

clone size: -
D gene: -
J gene: TRBJ1-5
V gene: TRBV2
CDR3 DNA: TGTGCCAGCAGTGAATTGGGGGGGCATCAGCCCCAGCATTTT
CDR3 protein: CASSELGGHQPQHF

clone size: many
D gene: -
J gene: TRBJ1-4
V gene: TRBV6-5
CDR3 DNA: TGTGCCAGCAGTCCGAGGGGGGGGACTAATGAAAAACTGTTTTTT
CDR3 protein: CASSPRGGTNEKLFF

clone size: -
D gene: TRBD2
J gene: TRBJ2-5
V gene: TRBV5-1
CDR3 DNA: TGCGCCAGCAGCTTGGGGACTAGCGATCAAGAGACCCAGTACTTC
CDR3 protein: CASSLGTSDQETQYF